This TCR beta chain was recorded in a study of beta chain features in type 1 diabetes. For the study at large: No age, gender or cell yield differences were seen between patients and healthy donors.

What was sequenced were expressed TCRB transcripts, since all of the isolated RNA had been reverse transcribed. Profiling relied on immunoSEQ multiplex PCR, and the TCRdb table lists in-frame clones only, not all of them. The sample comprises 150,000 to 200,000 clones, roughly 63% of which are singletons, and about 0.089% rests with the top ten. Overall study findings and caveats: Overrepresentation of cells with high TCR expression could result from cDNA sequencing. A moderate, significant TCRB CDR3 shortening appeared in type 1 diabetes across four CD4+ subsets. For patients, the naive, central memory and Treg TCRB repertoires appeared more alike than for healthy donors.

The germline V and J ends were trimmed by 7 bases and 0 bases, with 16 bases remaining between them. Per the germline V gene, CDR1 is SEHNR and CDR2 is FQNEAQ (reference sequence). This CDR3 is 16 amino acids long. With regard to this clone: What it binds is unknown.

Sequencing used naive CD4+ T cells from blood. The V and J genes are TRBV7-9 and TRBJ2-1; D may correspond to TRBD1 or TRBD2 (5 bases each). The receptor comes from a young man with type 1 diabetes. The chain's CDR3 is CASTLETGPSYNEQFF. The CDR3 DNA reads as TGTGCCAGCACCCTTGAGACGGGGCCCTCCTACAATGAGCAGTTCTTC.